This T cell receptor (beta chain) is from a study of shared clonotypes between healthy human individuals. Deep-level assay runs were performed. Sequencing was performed with immunoSEQ multiplex PCR; in TCRdb, only in-frame clones are kept and a portion is missing. The sample records under 200,000 clones, about 93% being singletons. Germline V CDR1 and CDR2: MDHEN, SYDVKM. This CDR3 contains 16 residues. To note about this clone: An end of the junction does not agree with germline; a read error may underlie this.

Study donors comprised healthy, HIV-negative adults devoid of recent acute infection or vaccination. Sequencing was performed on naive CD4+ T cells sorted from blood. The subset was: CD45RA+ positively selected. The chain has TRBV28 and TRBJ2-1; 9 bases map to TRBD2. This TCR was sampled from a woman aged 25-40 years in good health. CDR3 DNA: TGTGCCAGCAGTTTCATAGCGGGAGACGATAGGAATGAGCAGCTCTTC. As protein: CASSFIAGDDRNEQLF.